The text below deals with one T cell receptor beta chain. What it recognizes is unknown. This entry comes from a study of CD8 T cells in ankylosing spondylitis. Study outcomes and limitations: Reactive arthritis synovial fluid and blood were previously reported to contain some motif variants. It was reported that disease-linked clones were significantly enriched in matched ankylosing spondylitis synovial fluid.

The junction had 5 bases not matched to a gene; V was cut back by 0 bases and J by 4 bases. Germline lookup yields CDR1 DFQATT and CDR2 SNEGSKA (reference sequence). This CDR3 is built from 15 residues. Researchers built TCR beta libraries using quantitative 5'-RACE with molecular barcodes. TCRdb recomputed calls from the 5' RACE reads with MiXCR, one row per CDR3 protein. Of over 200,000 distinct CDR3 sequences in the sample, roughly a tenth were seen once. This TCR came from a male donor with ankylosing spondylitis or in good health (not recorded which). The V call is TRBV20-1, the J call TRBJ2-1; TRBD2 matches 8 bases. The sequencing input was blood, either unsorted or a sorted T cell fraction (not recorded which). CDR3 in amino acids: CSARDLQRGYNEQFF. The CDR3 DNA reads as TGCAGTGCTAGAGATTTACAGCGGGGGTACAATGAGCAGTTCTTC.